Given below is one T cell receptor (beta chain) in context. Its antigen is not known. The sample originates from a study of beta chain features in type 1 diabetes. Study-level points and caveats: All four CD4+ subsets from Type 1 diabetes patients carried moderately but significantly shorter TCRB CDR3s. The analysis here could not establish whether HLA type shapes TCRB rearrangement.

Every isolated RNA sample was fully reverse transcribed, so sequencing captured expressed TCRB transcripts. Measured with immunoSEQ multiplex PCR; TCRdb has only the in-frame clones, and not every one. The sample carries around 690,000 clones, roughly 12% recorded once. This CDR3 is 14 amino acids long. Germline-derived CDR1 and CDR2 are KGHSH and LQKENI. The V and J ends lost 2 bases and 0 bases respectively, with 5 bases between them. A heparinised blood draw that averaged roughly 110 mL was obtained once from each donor. Using CD45RO/CCR7/CD25/CD127/CD95/CD27, CD4+ naive, central memory, regulatory and stem cell-like memory cells were sorted.

Specimen: naive CD4+ T cells from blood. This chain connects TRBV18 to TRBJ1-3, with D hard to call. The sequence was obtained from a man aged 25-40 years with type 1 diabetes. CDR3 bases: TGTGCCAGCTCACCAGGAGACTCTGGAAACACCATATATTTT. It encodes CASSPGDSGNTIYF.